This is a list of T cell receptor beta chains from one sample in a study of blood T cell repertoires in COVID-19. Generated by immunoSEQ multiplex PCR, the TCRdb table keeps only in-frame clones and is missing some. The sample includes around 69,000 clones, about 82% of them seen just once. Sequenced: peripheral blood. The source of these receptors is a woman aged 55-69 years with acute or convalescent COVID-19. The CDR3 runs from the conserved cysteine through the conserved F or W. A D gene is named only where the DNA matches it firmly. Part of the rows lack a size; the others show once, few, many or a class for expanded clones.

D	J	size	V	CDR3	DNA
-	TRBJ2-7	-	TRBV18	CASSQQGIAGEQYF	TGTGCCAGCTCACAGCAGGGTATCGCTGGCGAGCAGTACTTC
-	TRBJ2-3	-	TRBV11-2	CASSLEAAYGTDTQYF	TGTGCCAGCAGCTTAGAAGCGGCGTATGGCACAGATACGCAGTATTTT
-	TRBJ2-7	few	TRBV10-2	CASSEGGSYEQYF	TGCGCCAGCAGTGAAGGCGGCTCCTACGAGCAGTACTTC
TRBD1	TRBJ1-2	-	TRBV18	CASSPGTAYGYTF	TGTGCCAGCTCACCCGGGACAGCCTATGGCTACACCTTC
-	TRBJ1-3	-	TRBV6-5	CASSYDTGTRGNTIYF	TGTGCCAGCAGTTACGATACCGGGACACGTGGAAACACCATATATTTT
TRBD2	TRBJ2-5	-	TRBV15	CAAGAGDSQETQYF	TGTGCCGCCGGGGCGGGGGACTCCCAAGAGACCCAGTACTTC
TRBD2	TRBJ2-7	-	TRBV13	CASSLRLAGGTYYEQYF	TGTGCCAGCAGCTTACGACTAGCGGGGGGGACCTACTACGAGCAGTACTTC
-	TRBJ2-7	-	TRBV18	CASSPLPGESYEQYF	TGTGCCAGCTCACCACTTCCCGGTGAGAGCTACGAGCAGTACTTC
-	TRBJ1-4	few	TRBV30	CAWKGAGAYEKLFF	TGTGCCTGGAAAGGGGCAGGGGCCTATGAAAAACTGTTTTTT
-	TRBJ2-1	-	TRBV7-2	CASSQTWDEQFF	TGTGCCAGCAGCCAGACTTGGGATGAGCAGTTCTTC
-	TRBJ2-5	-	TRBV13	CASSEGTPSVTQYF	TGTGCCAGCAGCGAAGGGACACCATCTGTGACCCAGTACTTC
-	TRBJ1-2	-	TRBV7-9	CASSLAQYGYTF	TGTGCCAGCAGCTTAGCGCAGTATGGCTACACCTTC
TRBD1	TRBJ1-4	few	TRBV6-2/TRBV6-3	CASSLRRKLTGGRTWDEKLFF	TGTGCCAGCAGTCTAAGAAGAAAGTTGACAGGGGGCAGAACTTGGGATGAAAAACTGTTTTTT
TRBD2	TRBJ2-7	few	TRBV28	CASSSGTSGGSYEQYF	TGTGCCAGCAGTTCAGGGACTAGCGGGGGCTCCTACGAGCAGTACTTC
TRBD1	TRBJ1-6	-	TRBV9	CASSPGQYNSPLHF	TGTGCCAGCAGCCCGGGACAGTATAATTCACCCCTCCACTTT
-	TRBJ1-6	-	TRBV5-1	CASSPEGGWDISNSPLHF	TGCGCCAGCAGCCCGGAGGGTGGTTGGGATATATCGAATTCACCCCTCCACTTT
-	TRBJ1-2	-	TRBV5-1	CASSFSGDGYTF	TGCGCCAGCAGCTTTTCAGGGGATGGCTACACCTTC
-	TRBJ1-1	-	TRBV3-1/TRBV3-2	CASSQKGVTEAFF	TGTGCCAGCAGCCAAAAAGGGGTCACTGAAGCTTTCTTT
TRBD1	TRBJ2-5	few	TRBV7-9	CASSLPQGDPGEETQYF	TGTGCCAGCAGCTTACCCCAGGGGGACCCTGGCGAAGAGACCCAGTACTTC
TRBD1	TRBJ2-1	-	TRBV6-4	CASSPGQGSYNEQFF	TGTGCCAGCAGTCCCGGACAGGGGTCCTACAATGAGCAGTTCTTC
TRBD1	TRBJ1-4	-	TRBV7-2	CASSLGQPNEKLFF	TGTGCCAGCAGCTTGGGACAGCCTAATGAAAAACTGTTTTTT
-	TRBJ2-2	-	TRBV7-2	CASSSGWGGELFF	TGTGCCAGCAGCTCGGGGTGGGGCGGGGAGCTGTTTTTT
TRBD1	TRBJ1-3	few	TRBV27	CASKGQGHSGNTIYF	TGTGCCAGCAAGGGACAGGGGCACTCTGGAAACACCATATATTTT
-	TRBJ1-2	-	TRBV15	CATSRGLEATGGYTF	TGTGCCACCAGCAGGGGACTTGAGGCTACCGGGGGCTACACCTTC
-	TRBJ2-6	-	TRBV5-1	CASSAGGANVLTF	TGCGCCAGCTCAGCGGGCGGGGCCAACGTCCTGACTTTC
TRBD2	TRBJ2-7	-	TRBV7-9	CASSYGTSGRADEQYF	TGTGCCAGCAGCTACGGGACTAGCGGGAGGGCCGACGAGCAGTACTTC
TRBD1	TRBJ2-7	few	TRBV11-2	CASSIRDRAYEQYF	TGTGCCAGCAGCATCAGAGACAGGGCCTACGAGCAGTACTTC
-	TRBJ2-7	-	TRBV11-2	CASSSLRGAGEQYF	TGTGCCAGCAGCTCGCTTCGGGGGGCCGGCGAGCAGTACTTC
-	TRBJ1-6	-	TRBV3-1/TRBV3-2	CASSPQIYNSPLHF	TGTGCCAGCAGCCCTCAGATCTATAATTCACCCCTCCACTTT
-	TRBJ2-1	-	TRBV7-3	CASSLIGQSSYNEQFF	TGTGCCAGCAGCTTAATTGGGCAAAGCTCCTACAATGAGCAGTTCTTC
-	TRBJ1-4	-	TRBV19	CASSRQVLPNEKLFF	TGTGCCAGTAGTAGACAGGTCCTTCCTAATGAAAAACTGTTTTTT
-	TRBJ1-4	few	TRBV7-9	CASSRQGGLGEKLFF	TGTGCCAGCAGCAGACAAGGGGGACTAGGAGAAAAACTGTTTTTT
TRBD2	TRBJ2-3	-	TRBV5-1	CASSPLGSGGTDTQYF	TGCGCCAGCAGCCCGCTAGGAAGCGGGGGCACAGATACGCAGTATTTT
TRBD1	TRBJ1-2	once	TRBV2	CASGRTGGYGYTF	TGTGCCAGCGGGAGGACAGGGGGCTATGGCTACACCTTC
-	TRBJ1-4	-	TRBV6-1	CASSEGQSLGKLFF	TGTGCCAGCAGTGAAGGACAATCGTTAGGAAAACTGTTTTTT
-	TRBJ1-1	-	TRBV27	CASTSTGIVTEAFF	TGTGCCAGCACTTCAACAGGGATAGTGACTGAAGCTTTCTTT
TRBD1	TRBJ1-5	once	TRBV23-1	CASSRPKKGGLVDQPQHF	TGCGCCAGCAGTCGTCCCAAGAAAGGGGGCTTGGTAGATCAGCCCCAGCATTTT
-	TRBJ1-2	-	TRBV19	CASSILRPQGRSNYGYTF	TGTGCCAGTAGTATACTGAGGCCCCAGGGGAGATCTAACTATGGCTACACCTTC
TRBD1	TRBJ2-1	-	TRBV3-1/TRBV3-2	CASSQAGDRDFPSSYNEQFF	TGTGCCAGCAGCCAAGCCGGGGACAGGGATTTCCCCTCGTCCTACAATGAGCAGTTCTTC
-	TRBJ1-3	-	TRBV30	CAWDPTGHYNTIYF	TGTGCCTGGGACCCAACGGGACACTATAACACCATATATTTT
TRBD1	TRBJ2-3	-	TRBV9	CASSRGQGAPDTQYF	TGTGCCAGCAGCAGGGGACAGGGGGCCCCAGATACGCAGTATTTT
-	TRBJ1-3	once	TRBV27	CASSFRQGSGNTIYF	TGTGCCAGCAGTTTTCGGCAGGGTTCTGGAAACACCATATATTTT
TRBD1	TRBJ1-3	-	TRBV4-1	CASSQDWTGVGNTIYF	TGCGCCAGCAGCCAAGATTGGACAGGGGTTGGAAACACCATATATTTT
-	TRBJ1-1	-	TRBV28	CASSSTGFSTEAFF	TGTGCCAGCAGTTCCACAGGGTTCAGCACTGAAGCTTTCTTT
-	TRBJ1-5	once	TRBV18	CASSPPTGQPQHF	TGTGCCAGCTCACCGCCGACGGGTCAGCCCCAGCATTTT
-	TRBJ2-5	-	TRBV5-1	CASSWAGGQETQYF	TGCGCCAGCAGCTGGGCAGGGGGGCAAGAGACCCAGTACTTC
TRBD2	TRBJ2-1	-	TRBV19	CASAFTSGGAYEQFF	TGTGCCAGCGCCTTTACTAGCGGGGGGGCCTATGAGCAGTTCTTC
-	TRBJ2-3	once	TRBV6-6	CASSYTRGTDTQYF	TGTGCCAGCAGTTATACCAGGGGCACAGATACGCAGTATTTT
-	TRBJ1-4	-	TRBV2	CASSGQLLNEKLFF	TGTGCCAGCAGCGGACAGCTGCTCAATGAAAAACTGTTTTTT
TRBD1	TRBJ2-1	-	TRBV30	CAWRGQGANEQFF	TGTGCCTGGAGAGGGCAGGGGGCAAATGAGCAGTTCTTC